The text below deals with one T cell receptor (beta chain). Its antigen is not known. These data belong to a study of cytomegalovirus exposure and HLA in healthy donors. For the study at large: In a previous analysis, about 100 million unique TCR beta sequences were found from 150 million to 200 million T cells.

The germline CDR1 and CDR2 sequences are SGHDN and FVKESK. This CDR3 has 16 amino acids. The V and J ends lost 1 base and 10 bases, in that order; junction bases with no gene match: 11. Study results and caveats: CMV serostatus alone was available as immune exposure information.

The PCR had 60 Vbeta and 13 Jbeta primers. TCRdb's table, derived via immunoSEQ multiplex PCR, lists solely in-frame clones and lacks some. The sample shows 150,000 to 160,000 clones, over 70% of them seen only once. This TCR came from a man aged 25-45 years in good health and CMV-seropositive. Input material: PBMCs. The rearrangement uses TRBV14 and TRBJ2-1; 9 nucleotides align to TRBD2. CDR3 bases: TGTGCCAGCAGCCAAGTCCCCGGGACTAGCAGGAACGAGCAGTTCTTC. This encodes CASSQVPGTSRNEQFF.